This T cell receptor beta chain emerged from a study of immune evolution from preneoplasia to lung adenocarcinoma. Study outcomes and limitations: Normal lung had the highest top T cell clone frequencies. Clonality was highest in normal lung, lower in later-stage lesions apparently. T cell clonality was higher in KRAS-mutant than EGFR-mutant or wild-type nodules.

Profiling relied on immunoSEQ multiplex PCR, and the TCRdb table lists in-frame clones only, not all of them. The sample consists of about 41,000 clones, approximately 80% of them appearing once. Two lung cancer pathologists independently confirmed each histologic diagnosis. As for this clone: Its antigen is as yet unknown.

The germline gives CDR1 SGHNT, CDR2 YYREEE (reference sequence). Deletions cut 7 bases from V and 4 bases from J, with 9 bases between. CDR3 length: 12 residues. This rearrangement joins TRBV5-4 to TRBJ2-1, with D possibly TRBD2 on 6 matching bases. Input material: FFPE invasive lung adenocarcinoma tissue. The sequence was obtained from a person aged 55 to 70 with lung adenocarcinoma. The CDR3 DNA is TGTGCCAGCGGAGGGGCGTACAATGAGCAGTTCTTC. It yields the protein CASGGAYNEQFF.